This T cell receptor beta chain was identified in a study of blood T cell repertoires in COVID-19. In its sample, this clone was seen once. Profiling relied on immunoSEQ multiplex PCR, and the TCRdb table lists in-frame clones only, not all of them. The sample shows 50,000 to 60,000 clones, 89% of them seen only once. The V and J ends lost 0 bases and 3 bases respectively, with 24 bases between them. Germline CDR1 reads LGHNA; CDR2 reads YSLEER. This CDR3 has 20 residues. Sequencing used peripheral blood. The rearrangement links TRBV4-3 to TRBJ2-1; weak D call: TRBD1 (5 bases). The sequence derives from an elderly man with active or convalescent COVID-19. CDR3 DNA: TGCGCCAGCAGCCAAGAGCCGTTAAAAGGGCAGGCAGGGATCTACAATGAGCAGTTCTTC. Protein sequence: CASSQEPLKGQAGIYNEQFF.